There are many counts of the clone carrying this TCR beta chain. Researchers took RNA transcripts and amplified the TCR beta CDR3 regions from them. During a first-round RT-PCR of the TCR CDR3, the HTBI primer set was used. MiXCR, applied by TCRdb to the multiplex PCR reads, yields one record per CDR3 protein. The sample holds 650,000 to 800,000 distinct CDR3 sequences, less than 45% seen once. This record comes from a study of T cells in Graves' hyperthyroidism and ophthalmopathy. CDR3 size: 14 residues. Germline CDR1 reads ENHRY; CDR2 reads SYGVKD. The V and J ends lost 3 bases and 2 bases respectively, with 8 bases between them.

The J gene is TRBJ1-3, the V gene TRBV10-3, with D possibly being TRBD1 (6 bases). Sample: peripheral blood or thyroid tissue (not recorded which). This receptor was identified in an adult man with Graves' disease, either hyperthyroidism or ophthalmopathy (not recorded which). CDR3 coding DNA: TGTGCCATCAGTGAAGGGGGAGCTGGAAACACCATATATTTT. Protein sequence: CAISEGGAGNTIYF.